The source of this TCR beta chain is a study of graft-versus-host responses after intestinal transplantation. As for the study in general: Anti-thymocyte globulin induction preceded about 3 years of tacrolimus and steroid maintenance in all recipients. Overall study results and limits: GvH clonotypes were identified within recipient marrow, with a subset emerging first in ileum or blood. Where graft-donor T cell macrochimerism was present, patients had high graft-versus-host to host-versus-graft clonal ratios in allografts.

This table comes from immunoSEQ multiplex PCR, and its TCRdb copy is limited to in-frame clones, with some not included. The data hold more than 100,000 clones, with 95% observed a single time. Points on this clone: Its target is not known.

This clonotype was sampled from a human donor who received an intestinal transplant. The sequences come from unstimulated CD8+ T cells sorted from spleen or lymph node cells, collected before intestinal transplant.

This CDR3 is CATSRLTSPWREVAKNIQYF. DNA of the CDR3: TGTGCCACCAGCAGACTGACCTCTCCGTGGCGGGAGGTAGCCAAAAACATTCAGTACTTC. The chain recombines TRBV15 with TRBJ2-4; 8 bases are shared with TRBD2. V was clipped by 2 bases and J by 0 bases; unmatched bases: 15. Germline V gene data show CDR1 as LNHNV and CDR2 as YYDKDF (reference sequence). The CDR3 loop spans 20 amino acids. Based on the CDR3 plus reference TRBV15 and TRBJ2-4, the full variable domain is DAMVIQNPRYQVTQFGKPVTLSCSQTLNHNVMYWYQQKSSQAPKLLFHYYDKDFNNEADTPDNFQSRRPNTSFCFLDIRSPGLGDTAMYLCATSRLTSPWREVAKNIQYFGAGTRLSVL.